Below are 15 T cell receptor beta chains sequenced from a single sample in a study of blood T cell repertoires in COVID-19. Libraries were prepared by immunoSEQ multiplex PCR; TCRdb keeps only in-frame clonotypes and omits some of them. The table shows 80,000 or so clones, with 88% occurring only once. What was sequenced was peripheral blood. The receptors originated from a human donor in a cohort sampled during active COVID-19.

The chain combines TRBV27 with TRBJ2-7; 7 positions match TRBD1. This CDR3 has 13 residues. The germline V gene encodes CDR1 MNHEY and CDR2 SMNVEV (reference sequence). V was clipped by 3 bases and J by 4 bases; unmatched bases: 3. The DNA for the CDR3 is TGTGCCAGCAGTTTGGTACAGGGGTACGAGCAGTACTTC. Protein: CASSLVQGYEQYF.

The gene calls are TRBV10-1 and TRBJ2-1; 8 nucleotides match TRBD2. CDR1 is WNHNN, CDR2 SYGVQD, per germline (reference sequence). Germline trimming cut 6 bases from V and 7 bases from J; bases unmatched to any gene: 17. The CDR3 extends over 17 amino acids. DNA for the CDR3: TGCGCCAGCAGCGCAGAACCTCGGACTAGCTGGGAGAATGAGCAGTTCTTC. Protein sequence: CASSAEPRTSWENEQFF.

The chain combines TRBV4-1 with TRBJ1-1; tentative D call: TRBD1 (5 bases). The CDR3 is made up of 13 amino acids. CDR1 and CDR2 from the germline V gene are MGHRA and YSYEKL. The germline V and J ends were trimmed by 3 bases and 6 bases, with 11 bases remaining between them. CDR3 DNA: TGCGCCAGCAGCCACCTAGGGGATTCTGAAGCTTTCTTT. Its protein product is CASSHLGDSEAFF.

This chain connects TRBV10-3 to TRBJ2-7; 7 bases match TRBD2. CDR3 length: 15 residues. Germline V CDR1 and CDR2: ENHRY, SYGVKD. With V trimmed by 3 bases and J by 4 bases, 9 bases remained unmatched. The CDR3 coding sequence is TGTGCCATCAGTGACCCCGGGGGGAGTCTGTACGAGCAGTACTTC. This codes for CAISDPGGSLYEQYF.

The V call is TRBV10-3, the J call TRBJ2-7; 10 bases align to TRBD1. The CDR3 loop spans 16 amino acids. CDR1 is ENHRY, CDR2 SYGVKD, per germline. Losses at the gene ends were 0 bases for V and 6 bases for J; bases not matched to a gene: 8. The CDR3 nucleotides read TGTGCCATCAGTGAGTCTTCCCCCGGGACAGGGGTCGAGCAGTACTTC. Translation: CAISESSPGTGVEQYF.

The chain recombines TRBV28 with TRBJ1-4, with D possibly matching TRBD1 (5 bases). V was cut by 6 bases and J by 5 bases, with 19 bases left in between. Germline V lookup: CDR1 MDHEN, CDR2 SYDVKM. The CDR3 has 16 amino acids. In DNA form, the CDR3 reads TGTGCCAGCAGACATCGTACAGGCTCGCCGAATGAAAAACTGTTTTTT. Encoded protein: CASRHRTGSPNEKLFF.

DNA for the CDR3: TGTGCCAGCAGTGTTGGGCAGGGGGCTGCCCGCGAGCAGTACTTC. It codes for CASSVGQGAAREQYF. This sequence joins TRBV2 and TRBJ2-7; 8 bases map to TRBD1. With 4 bases clipped from V and 6 bases from J, the junction kept 11 bases outside the gene matches. Germline-derived CDR1 and CDR2 are SNHLY and FYNNEI. The CDR3 is 15 amino acids.

The gene calls are TRBV2 and TRBJ1-5; unclear D gene. The V and J ends lost 1 base and 3 bases respectively, with 4 bases between them. In germline, CDR1 is SNHLY, CDR2 FYNNEI. The CDR3 spans 13 residues. The CDR3 spells CASSEGPNQPQHF. The CDR3 DNA reads as TGTGCCAGCAGTGAAGGGCCCAATCAGCCCCAGCATTTT.

The rearrangement uses TRBV5-1 and TRBJ1-4, with TRBD1 as a possible D gene (6 bases). Germline loops: CDR1 SGHRS, CDR2 YFSETQ. The V end was cut by 2 bases, the J end by 3 bases, with 11 bases between. CDR3 size: 15 residues. CDR3 sequence (DNA): TGCGCCAGCAGCTTCCGGGACAACGCTAATGAAAAACTGTTTTTT. The encoded protein is CASSFRDNANEKLFF.

The chain carries TRBV6-1 and TRBJ2-7; tentatively, D is TRBD1 (8 bases). Germline V lookup: CDR1 MNHNS, CDR2 SASEGT. Between the trimmed V and J ends, which lost 2 bases and 1 base, there was a span of 15 bases. The CDR3 consists of 16 residues. The CDR3 nucleotides read TGTGCCAGCAGTGAAAGGGGGGGGACAGGTTCCTACGAGCAGTACTTC. This codes for CASSERGGTGSYEQYF.

This sequence joins TRBV10-3 and TRBJ2-1; D perhaps matches TRBD2 (9 bases). The CDR3 length is 20 residues. V gave up 6 bases and J gave up 2 bases, with 29 bases separating them. CDR1 is ENHRY and CDR2 is SYGVKD in the germline V gene. The CDR3 spells CAIRDSSGGRLAETYNEQFF. CDR3 nucleotides: TGTGCCATCAGGGATTCTTCAGGGGGCCGACTAGCGGAGACCTACAATGAGCAGTTCTTC.

The rearrangement joins TRBV11-1 to TRBJ2-7, with 12 bases matching TRBD1. Germline CDR1 and CDR2: SGHAT and FQDESV (reference sequence). CDR3 size: 16 residues. V trimming: 0 bases; J trimming: 2 bases; junction bases outside the gene matches: 2. The CDR3 DNA follows: TGTGCCAGCAGCTTAGCCGGGACAGGGGGCCCCTACGAGCAGTACTTC. Its translation is CASSLAGTGGPYEQYF.

V gene TRBV5-6 combines with J gene TRBJ2-3; the match to TRBD2 covers 11 bases. CDR3 length: 16 amino acids. CDR1 SGHDT and CDR2 YYEEEE come from the germline V gene. V lost 3 bases, J lost 5 bases, and 8 bases stayed unmatched. DNA for the CDR3: TGTGCCAGCAGCTGGGGACTAGCGGACATGGGAGATACGCAGTATTTT. Protein sequence: CASSWGLADMGDTQYF.

This clone was seen once. V gene TRBV27 combines with J gene TRBJ2-7, with 8 bases that match TRBD1. V was clipped by 5 bases and J by 5 bases; unmatched bases: 14. This CDR3 region has 16 residues. Germline V CDR1 and CDR2: MNHEY, SMNVEV (reference sequence). CDR3 nucleotide sequence: TGTGCCAGCAGTCAACTAGCAACAGGGGGTTACGACGAGCAGTACTTC. This gives the protein CASSQLATGGYDEQYF.

The genes are TRBV4-2 and TRBJ2-5, with D possibly matching TRBD2 (5 bases). V shed 0 bases and J shed 4 bases, with 12 bases lying between them. CDR3 length: 15 amino acids. Germline values: CDR1 LGHNA, CDR2 YNFKEQ. CDR3 bases: TGTGCCAGCAGCCAAGAAATCGGTAGCGCAGAGACCCAGTACTTC. As protein: CASSQEIGSAETQYF.